Here is one TCR beta chain with its context. The target of this receptor is not known. No qualities accompany the bases; no much larger clone lies one base away. V loses 3 bases at its end and J loses 2 bases; junction bases beyond the gene matches: 10. CDR1 SGDLS and CDR2 YYNGEE are derived from the germline V gene. Inclusive of the bounding cysteine and phenylalanine, the CDR3 is 17 residues long. The DNA shown is the 51-base CDR3, in frame from base 1. The source of the sample is a study of blood T cell repertoires in COVID-19 (TCRdb year 2020). Background on the whole study: Collaborator samples came from the United States, Italy and Spain and covered acute and convalescent phases of COVID-19. Where HLA class I and class II types were available, the types were taken from metadata supplied by the sample provider, not from assay-based typing. The samples were drawn from the first 160 participants of the ongoing ImmuneRACE study and from about 1,200 subjects provided by 6 global collaborators. Sample metadata almost always included a de-identified subject ID, COVID-19 status, age in years and sex. The material from the prospective study consisted of cDNA or gDNA derived from T cells, B-cell-depleted T cells, or PBMCs. The repertoires were released in a freely available public database meant as a resource for research on the immune response to SARS-CoV-2. Deeply sampled blood TCRbeta repertoires from subjects exposed to, actively infected with, or recovered from COVID-19 were included in the dataset.

TCRbeta CDR3 regions were amplified from genomic DNA using the immunoSEQ Assay, a bias-controlled multiplex PCR. Per the authors' processing: Within the assay, amplification of reference gene primers was used to estimate how many nucleated cells each sample contained. To quantify the absolute abundance of each unique TCRbeta CDR3 rearrangement, sequence reads were collapsed and filtered. Productive Simpson clonality was computed per sample as the square root of Simpson's diversity index over productive rearrangements. TCRdb carries this immuneACCESS record with in-frame sequences only. Its versions omit some clonotypes, under half of them owing to an unresolved V gene in the studies checked, with the rest unexplained. That table gives V, J and clone size, and the DNA gave D and trimming. The sample profile shows fewer than 250,000 clones; around four fifths of them were found once. The top ten clonotypes cover approximately 20% of the sample.

Each collaborating institution followed its own protocols to collect whole blood in K2EDTA tubes. For TCRbeta analysis, collaborator samples were shipped as frozen whole blood, as isolated PBMCs, or as DNA extracted from either sample type. The paper's findings and limits, for the study overall: The amount of clinical and demographic metadata varied by source and participant and was provided uncurated.

The sequence was obtained from a man aged 25-40 years with active or convalescent COVID-19. The rearranged chain carries TRBV9 and TRBJ1-2; a stretch of 10 junction bases matches TRBD1. The sample was peripheral blood. This receptor has the CDR3 CASSERQGALQNYGYTF. The nucleotide sequence reads as follows: TGTGCCAGCAGCGAAAGACAGGGGGCACTCCAAAACTATGGCTACACCTTC.